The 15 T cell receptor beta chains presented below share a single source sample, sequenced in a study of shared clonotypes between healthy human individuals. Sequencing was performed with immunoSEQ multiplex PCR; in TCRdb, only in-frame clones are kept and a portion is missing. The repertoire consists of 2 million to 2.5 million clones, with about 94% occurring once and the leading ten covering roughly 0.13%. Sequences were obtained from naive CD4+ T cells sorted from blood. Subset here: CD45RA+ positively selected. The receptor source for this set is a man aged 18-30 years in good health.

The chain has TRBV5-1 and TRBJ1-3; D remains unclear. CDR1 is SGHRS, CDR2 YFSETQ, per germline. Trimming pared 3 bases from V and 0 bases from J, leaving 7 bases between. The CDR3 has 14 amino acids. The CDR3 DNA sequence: TGCGCCAGCAGCTGGGGTGGCTCTGGAAACACCATATATTTT. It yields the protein CASSWGGSGNTIYF. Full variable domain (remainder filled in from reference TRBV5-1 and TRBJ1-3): KAGVTQTPRYLIKTRGQQVTLSCSPISGHRSVSWYQQTPGQGLQFLFEYFSETQRNKGNFPGRFSGRQFSNSRSEMNVSTLELGDSALYLCASSWGGSGNTIYFGEGSWLTVV.

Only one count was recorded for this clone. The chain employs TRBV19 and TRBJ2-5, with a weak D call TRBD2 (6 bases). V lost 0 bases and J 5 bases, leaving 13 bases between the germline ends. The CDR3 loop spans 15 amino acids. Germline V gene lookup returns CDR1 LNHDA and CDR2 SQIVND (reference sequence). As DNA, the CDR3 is TGTGCCAGTAGTATAGATCCGGGACTCATCGAGACCCAGTACTTC. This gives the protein CASSIDPGLIETQYF.

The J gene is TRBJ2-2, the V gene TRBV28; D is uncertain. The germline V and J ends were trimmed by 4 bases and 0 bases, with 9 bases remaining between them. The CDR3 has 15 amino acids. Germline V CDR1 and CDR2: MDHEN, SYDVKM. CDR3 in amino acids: CASSSPYTNTGELFF. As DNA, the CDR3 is TGTGCCAGCAGTTCCCCCTACACGAACACCGGGGAGCTGTTTTTT.

The CDR3 reads CASRFRGGDKLFF. CDR3 sequence (DNA): TGTGCCAGCAGGTTTAGAGGAGGAGATAAACTGTTTTTT. The gene calls are TRBV7-2 and TRBJ1-4; D gene uncertain. This CDR3 spans 13 amino acids. The V end lost 6 bases, the J end lost 11 bases, and 16 bases lay between the germline ends. The germline V gene has CDR1 SGHTA and CDR2 FQGNSA.

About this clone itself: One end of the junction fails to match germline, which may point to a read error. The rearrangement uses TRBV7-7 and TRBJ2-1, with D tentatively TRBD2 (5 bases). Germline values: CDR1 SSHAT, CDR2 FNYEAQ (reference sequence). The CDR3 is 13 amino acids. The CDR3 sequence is CASSLAGVNEQFF. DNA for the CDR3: TGTGCTAGCAGCTTAGCCGGGGTGAATGAGCAGTTCTTC.

The CDR3 coding sequence is TGCGCCAGCAGAGAGTTCGGGACTCGAAATGAAAAACTGTTTTTT. Its translation: CASREFGTRNEKLFF. The chain uses TRBV5-1 and TRBJ1-4; perhaps TRBD1 as D (5 bases). V gave up 5 bases and J gave up 5 bases, with 16 bases separating them. This CDR3 has 15 amino acids. Germline CDR1 reads SGHRS; CDR2 reads YFSETQ.

The DNA of the CDR3 is TGTGCCAGCACGGCGTGGGCGAACACTGAAGCTTTCTTT. It encodes CASTAWANTEAFF. V and J are TRBV6-5 and TRBJ1-1; unclear D gene. With 7 bases removed from V and 1 base from J, the gap between germline ends came to 10 bases. CDR1 and CDR2 from the germline V gene are MNHEY and SVGAGI. There are 13 residues in the CDR3.

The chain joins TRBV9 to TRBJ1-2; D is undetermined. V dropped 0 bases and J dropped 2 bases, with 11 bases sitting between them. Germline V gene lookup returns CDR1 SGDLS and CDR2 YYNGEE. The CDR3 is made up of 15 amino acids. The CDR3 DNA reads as TGTGCCAGCAGCGTAGAAGGGCGGCCAAACTATGGCTACACCTTC. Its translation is CASSVEGRPNYGYTF. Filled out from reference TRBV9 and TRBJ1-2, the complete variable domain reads DSGVTQTPKHLITATGQRVTLRCSPRSGDLSVYWYQQSLDQGLQFLIQYYNGEERAKGNILERFSAQQFPDLHSELNLSSLELGDSALYFCASSVEGRPNYGYTFGSGTRLTVV.

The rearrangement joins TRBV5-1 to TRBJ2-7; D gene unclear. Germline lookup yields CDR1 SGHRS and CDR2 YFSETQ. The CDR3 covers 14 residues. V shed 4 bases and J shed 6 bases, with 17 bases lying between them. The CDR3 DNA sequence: TGCGCCAGCAGCATCAGTCCCCTGGTGGGCGAGCAGTACTTC. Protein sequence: CASSISPLVGEQYF.

Here the CDR3 DNA reads TGTGCCAGCAGTTTGGTTGGGACAGCGGGGTCCCTCCACTTT. This gives the protein CASSLVGTAGSLHF. The V call is TRBV28, the J call TRBJ1-6, with TRBD1 identical over 7 bases. The germline V gene encodes CDR1 MDHEN and CDR2 SYDVKM. J lost 14 bases, V lost 3 bases, and 10 bases had no gene match. The CDR3 is 14 residues long.

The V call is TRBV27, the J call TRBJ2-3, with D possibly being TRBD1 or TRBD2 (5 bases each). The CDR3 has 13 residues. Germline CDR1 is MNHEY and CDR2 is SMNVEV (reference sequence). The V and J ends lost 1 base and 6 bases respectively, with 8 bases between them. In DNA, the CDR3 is TGTGCCAGCAGTTTATTGGGGGAGGATACGCAGTATTTT. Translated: CASSLLGEDTQYF.

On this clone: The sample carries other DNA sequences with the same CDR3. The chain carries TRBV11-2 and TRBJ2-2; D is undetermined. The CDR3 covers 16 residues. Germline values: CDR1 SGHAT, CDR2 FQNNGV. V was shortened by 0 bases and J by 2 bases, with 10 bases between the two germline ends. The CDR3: CASSLEGGSNTGELFF. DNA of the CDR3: TGTGCCAGCAGCTTAGAGGGCGGATCTAACACCGGGGAGCTGTTTTTT.

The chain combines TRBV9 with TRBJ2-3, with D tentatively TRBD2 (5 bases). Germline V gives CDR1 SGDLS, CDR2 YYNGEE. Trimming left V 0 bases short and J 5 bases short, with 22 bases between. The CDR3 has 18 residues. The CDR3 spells CASSVAPPSNGEKDTQYF. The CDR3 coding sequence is TGTGCCAGCAGCGTAGCCCCACCTAGCAACGGGGAAAAAGATACGCAGTATTTT.

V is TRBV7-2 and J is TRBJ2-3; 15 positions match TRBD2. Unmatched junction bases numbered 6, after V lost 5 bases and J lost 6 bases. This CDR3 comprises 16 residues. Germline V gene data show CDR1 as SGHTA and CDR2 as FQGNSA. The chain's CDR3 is CASSQTGTSGRDTQYF. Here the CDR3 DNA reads TGTGCCAGCAGCCAAACCGGGACTAGCGGGAGGGATACGCAGTATTTT.

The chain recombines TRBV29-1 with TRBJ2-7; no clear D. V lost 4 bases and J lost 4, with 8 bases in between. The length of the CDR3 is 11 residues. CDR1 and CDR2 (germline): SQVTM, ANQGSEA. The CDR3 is CSVGEVYEQYF. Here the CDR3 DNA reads TGCAGCGTTGGTGAGGTTTACGAGCAGTACTTC.